This T cell receptor beta chain was recovered during a study of cytomegalovirus exposure and HLA in healthy donors. Broader study findings: In vitro, a few CMV-associated chains proved specific for CMV antigens.

CDR3 length: 18 residues. The germline CDR1 and CDR2 sequences are SGDLS and YYNGEE. The ends were cut back, 0 bases at V and 4 bases at J, with 23 bases in the middle. The PCR used 60 Vbeta and 13 Jbeta primers. TCRdb keeps only in-frame clones here, not all; method: immunoSEQ multiplex PCR. The table lists roughly 120,000 clones, with around 3.6% in the top ten. A word on this clone: Its target is unknown.

Sequenced sample: PBMCs. This chain joins TRBV9 and TRBJ2-7; D remains ambiguous. This clonotype was sampled from a man between 18 and 29 years old in good health and CMV-seronegative. The CDR3 sequence: CASSVGTVTPQLTYEQYF. The CDR3 DNA follows: TGTGCCAGCAGCGTAGGAACAGTCACTCCCCAACTCACGTACGAGCAGTACTTC.